These 13 T cell receptor beta chains share one sample of origin, sequenced in a study of cytomegalovirus exposure and HLA in healthy donors. Primers for the PCR totalled 60 Vbeta and 13 Jbeta. Clones were sequenced by immunoSEQ multiplex PCR, and TCRdb holds only the in-frame ones, with some missing. The sample gives approximately 240,000 clones, 70% to 85% of which show up once; more than 0.45% is in the top ten. Sequenced: PBMCs. These receptors were collected from a woman in her forties in good health and CMV-seronegative.

The V gene is TRBV2, the J gene TRBJ2-5; a possible D gene is TRBD2 (6 bases). Germline assignment: CDR1 SNHLY and CDR2 FYNNEI. The CDR3 is made up of 16 amino acids. V lost 1 base to trimming and J lost 5 bases, with 17 bases between them. The chain's CDR3 is CASSEEIADFRETQYF. CDR3 DNA sequence: TGTGCCAGCAGTGAAGAAATAGCGGACTTCAGGGAGACCCAGTACTTC.

J is TRBJ1-1 and V is TRBV18; D unclear. Germline assignment: CDR1 KGHSH and CDR2 LQKENI. This CDR3 spans 15 amino acids. V lost 3 bases and J lost 0, with 11 bases in between. The CDR3 here is CASSPPKPVNTEAFF. CDR3 DNA sequence: TGTGCCAGCTCACCGCCCAAACCGGTGAACACTGAAGCTTTCTTT.

The CDR3 bases are TGTGCCAGCAGGGGGACAGCCGATGGCTACACCTTC. It codes for CASRGTADGYTF. The rearrangement uses TRBV6-5 and TRBJ1-2, with 7 bases matching TRBD1. The CDR3 is made up of 12 amino acids. Germline V gene data show CDR1 as MNHEY and CDR2 as SVGAGI. V lost 6 bases, J lost 6 bases, and 4 bases stayed unmatched.

The chain is built from TRBV10-1 and TRBJ1-2, with TRBD1 matching 8 bases. The CDR3 runs to 14 residues. The trim removed 6 bases at V and 7 bases at J, leaving 10 bases unmatched. The V gene's germline CDR1 is WNHNN and CDR2 SYGVQD (reference sequence). The CDR3, as DNA: TGCGCCAGCAGGACCAGGGGGCCGGAGGGTGGCTACACCTTC. Its protein product is CASRTRGPEGGYTF.

In this sample, this clone turned up once. The CDR3, as DNA: TGTGCCAGCAGCCCGACAGGGGAAACTGAGACCCAGTACTTC. Translated, it gives CASSPTGETETQYF. The gene calls are TRBV7-2 and TRBJ2-5, with 8 bases matching TRBD1. CDR1 is SGHTA and CDR2 is FQGNSA in the germline V gene. The CDR3 totals 14 residues. The trim removed 5 bases at V and 5 bases at J, leaving 7 bases unmatched.

About this clone itself: The sample carries other DNA sequences with the same CDR3. The chain uses TRBV9 and TRBJ1-6; D gene uncertain. Germline lookup yields CDR1 SGDLS and CDR2 YYNGEE. The CDR3 spans 14 residues. The germline V and J ends were trimmed by 0 bases and 6 bases, with 7 bases remaining between them. The CDR3 bases are TGTGCCAGCAGCGTAGGTCAGTTTAATTCACCCCTCCACTTT. Translating gives CASSVGQFNSPLHF.

This chain uses TRBV5-4 with TRBJ2-7, with D possibly matching TRBD1 (5 bases). Germline CDR1 reads SGHNT; CDR2 reads YYREEE (reference sequence). This CDR3 is built from 14 residues. V was pared by 4 bases and J by 2 bases, with 13 bases between. Here the CDR3 DNA reads TGTGCCAGCAGCCCTGACAGATTCACCTACGAGCAGTACTTC. Translated, it gives CASSPDRFTYEQYF.

This clone was seen only a few times. V gene TRBV4-1 combines with J gene TRBJ2-1; D call uncertain. There are 16 residues in the CDR3. Trimming stripped 1 base from V and 2 bases from J, with 12 bases between. Germline V lookup: CDR1 MGHRA, CDR2 YSYEKL. CDR3 residues: CASSQVGRKAYNEQFF. The CDR3, as DNA: TGCGCCAGCAGCCAAGTTGGCAGGAAGGCCTACAATGAGCAGTTCTTC.

Only one count was recorded for this clone. The rearrangement joins TRBV23-1 to TRBJ2-7; 9 bases match TRBD1. TRBV23-1 is annotated as an ORF whose role is uncertain. This CDR3 is 13 amino acids long. V shed 2 bases, J shed 7 bases, and the junction held 3 bases outside the gene matches. The CDR3, as DNA: TGCGCCAGCAGTCAACACGGACAGGGGGAGCAGTACTTC. Its translation is CASSQHGQGEQYF.

This clone appeared a single time. The rearrangement joins TRBV29-1 to TRBJ1-2; 7 nucleotides agree with TRBD1. Germline loops: CDR1 SQVTM, CDR2 ANQGSEA. The CDR3 extends over 14 amino acids. V shed 3 bases and J 3 bases; nucleotides not matched to a gene: 7. The CDR3 loop reads CSVEYRGRDYGYTF. The CDR3 coding sequence is TGCAGCGTTGAGTACAGGGGTCGAGACTATGGCTACACCTTC.

This rearrangement joins TRBV7-9 to TRBJ1-2, with D maybe TRBD1 (5 bases). Trimming took off 2 bases at V and 5 bases at J, with 12 bases between the two ends. The germline V gene encodes CDR1 SEHNR and CDR2 FQNEAQ (reference sequence). The CDR3 extends over 14 amino acids. The CDR3 protein is CASSLSTGPYGYTF. DNA of the CDR3: TGTGCCAGCAGCTTAAGTACAGGACCTTATGGCTACACCTTC.

This chain joins TRBV25-1 and TRBJ1-2; 8 bases fit TRBD1. The ends lost 1 base at V and 7 bases at J; junction bases unmatched: 5. CDR1 is MGHDK and CDR2 is SYGVNS in the germline V gene. The CDR3 is 14 residues long. CDR3 sequence (DNA): TGTGCCAGCAGTGAATTGCAGGGGGCGGGTGGCTACACCTTC. Amino acid sequence: CASSELQGAGGYTF.

The gene calls are TRBV7-8 and TRBJ2-3; TRBD1 is a possible D gene (5 bases). This CDR3 is 12 amino acids long. Deletions cut 3 bases from V and 9 bases from J, with 10 bases between. Germline loops: CDR1 SGHVS, CDR2 FQNEAQ. The CDR3 loop is CASSLDKGTQYF. In nucleotides, the CDR3 is TGTGCCAGCAGCTTGGACAAGGGGACGCAGTATTTT.